This passage covers 18 T cell receptor beta chains from one sample sequenced in a study of T-cell memory formation after mild COVID-19. TCRdb reprocessed the 5' RACE reads with MiXCR, giving one entry per CDR3 protein. The sample yields some 40,000 distinct CDR3 sequences, about 6.1% seen once. The sample was PBMCs or a T cell subset sorted from them (not recorded which). These TCRs come from an adult who had mild COVID-19 (a few samples of this study predate the infection). Cell type and time point are not known.

The CDR3 sequence: CASKLRLAGYSTDTQYF. The CDR3 DNA sequence: TGTGCCAGCAAGCTCCGACTAGCGGGGTATAGCACAGATACGCAGTATTTT. The chain carries TRBV27 and TRBJ2-3; 11 bases line up with TRBD2. With V trimmed by 7 bases and J by 0 bases, 9 bases remained unmatched. This CDR3 has 17 amino acids. CDR1 MNHEY and CDR2 SMNVEV come from the germline V gene (reference sequence).

This clonotype has just a few counts. The chain couples TRBV11-3 to TRBJ2-2; 11 bases match TRBD2. The CDR3 extends over 16 amino acids. Per germline, CDR1 SGHNT and CDR2 YENEEA. V shed 5 bases, J shed 6 bases, and the junction held 8 bases outside the gene matches. This CDR3 is CASSPRISGRAGELFF. The CDR3 nucleotides read TGTGCCAGCAGCCCCCGTATTAGCGGGAGGGCCGGGGAGCTGTTTTTT.

The V and J genes are TRBV5-4 and TRBJ1-2; 7 nucleotides agree with TRBD1. CDR3 size: 15 residues. Germline V CDR1 and CDR2: SGHNT, YYREEE (reference sequence). J was trimmed by 2 bases and V by 4 bases; bases with no gene match: 8. The CDR3 DNA reads TGTGCCAGCAGCCCCCGGTCAGGGGGGAACTATGGCTACACCTTC. Amino acids: CASSPRSGGNYGYTF.

This clonotype was recorded many times. The chain links TRBV12-3 or TRBV12-4 to TRBJ2-6; D remains ambiguous. The CDR3 loop spans 12 amino acids. The V end was cut by 6 bases, the J end by 0 bases, with 0 bases between. This CDR3 reads CASSSGANVLTF. For the CDR3, the DNA is TGTGCCAGCAGCTCTGGGGCCAACGTCCTGACTTTC.

There are many counts of this clonotype. The rearrangement joins TRBV12-3 or TRBV12-4 to TRBJ1-1; 8 positions agree with TRBD1. The ends lost 5 bases at V and 3 bases at J; junction bases unmatched: 11. This CDR3 is built from 16 residues. This CDR3 reads CASSPLPGQGDTEAFF. CDR3 nucleotide sequence: TGTGCCAGCAGTCCTTTACCAGGACAGGGAGACACTGAAGCTTTCTTT.

This clonotype has just a few counts. V and J are TRBV5-1 and TRBJ2-5; 12 bases line up with TRBD2. V lost 9 bases, J lost 5 bases, and 8 bases stayed unmatched. This CDR3 has 14 residues. Germline V gives CDR1 SGHRS, CDR2 YFSETQ. This CDR3 reads CATGTSGQRETQYF. DNA for the CDR3: TGCGCCACAGGGACTAGCGGGCAACGGGAGACCCAGTACTTC.

J is TRBJ2-2 and V is TRBV20-1; tentatively, D is TRBD1 (6 bases). Germline CDR1 reads DFQATT; CDR2 reads SNEGSKA (reference sequence). Trimming removed 5 bases at V and 4 bases at J, with 14 bases between. The CDR3 runs to 14 residues. Written as DNA, the CDR3 is TGCAGTGCTCAACAGGGAAGAAGCACCGGGGAGCTGTTTTTT. This sequence encodes CSAQQGRSTGELFF.

The chain uses TRBV20-1 and TRBJ1-5, with 10 bases identical to TRBD1. The germline V gene has CDR1 DFQATT and CDR2 SNEGSKA (reference sequence). With 1 base clipped from V and 0 bases from J, the junction kept 3 bases outside the gene matches. This CDR3 has 16 amino acids. In nucleotides, the CDR3 is TGCAGTGCTAGAGGCGGGACAGGGGATAGCAATCAGCCCCAGCATTTT. This encodes CSARGGTGDSNQPQHF.

This clonotype was counted between two and nine times. V is TRBV7-6 and J is TRBJ2-1, with TRBD2 matching over 9 bases. The germline V gene encodes CDR1 SGHVS and CDR2 FNYEAQ. The CDR3 covers 16 residues. Unmatched junction bases numbered 2, after V lost 1 base and J lost 1 base. The CDR3, as DNA: TGTGCCAGCAGCTTAGAAGCGGGAGGATCCTACAATGAGCAGTTCTTC. Translation: CASSLEAGGSYNEQFF.

This clonotype was counted many times. V is TRBV27 and J is TRBJ2-1; 7 bases map to TRBD2. Germline CDR1 reads MNHEY; CDR2 reads SMNVEV (reference sequence). The CDR3 sequence is 18 residues long. Trimming removed 7 bases from V and 6 bases from J; junction bases left unmatched: 21. The CDR3 is CASTTTGGSLLLTNEQFF. The CDR3 nucleotides are TGTGCCAGCACCACTACCGGGGGGTCCCTTCTGCTTACCAATGAGCAGTTCTTC.

This clonotype was counted only a few times. This chain connects TRBV6-1 to TRBJ1-1; the match to TRBD1 covers 7 bases. The germline V gene has CDR1 MNHNS and CDR2 SASEGT. The CDR3 sequence is 16 residues long. J was trimmed by 0 bases and V by 7 bases; bases with no gene match: 11. The CDR3 DNA reads TGTGCCAGCATTCGGGTTTTCAGGGGGATGAACACTGAAGCTTTCTTT. As protein: CASIRVFRGMNTEAFF.

This clonotype was detected a few times. This could be a read error, since a much larger clone is one nucleotide away. The chain combines TRBV11-3 with TRBJ1-1; D is undetermined. Germline V lookup: CDR1 SGHNT, CDR2 YENEEA. This CDR3 region has 13 residues. V lost 1 base and J lost 1, with 4 bases in between. The CDR3 here is CASSLAPNTEAFF. In nucleotides, the CDR3 is TGTGCCAGCAGCTTAGCCCCGAACACTGAAGCTTTCTTT.

This clonotype showed up just a few times. The rearrangement uses TRBV12-3 or TRBV12-4 and TRBJ2-1; 7 positions agree with TRBD2. The CDR3 consists of 14 residues. V shed 7 bases, J shed 10 bases, and the junction held 13 bases outside the gene matches. CDR3 DNA: TGTGCCAGCACTGAGGGAGGGCCAAGTAGGGAGCAGTTCTTC. Protein product: CASTEGGPSREQFF.

Only a few counts were recorded for this clonotype. The CDR3 DNA is TGTGCCAGCAAAGCGGGGAGGGGGTCCAATGAGCAGTTCTTC. Translated: CASKAGRGSNEQFF. The chain links TRBV6-5 to TRBJ2-1; maybe TRBD2 (7 bases). V lost 7 bases to trimming and J lost 6 bases, with 16 bases between them. The V gene's germline CDR1 is MNHEY and CDR2 SVGAGI. The CDR3 loop spans 14 amino acids.

V and J are TRBV19 and TRBJ1-1, with D possibly being TRBD1 (5 bases). Per the germline V gene, CDR1 is LNHDA and CDR2 is SQIVND (reference sequence). The CDR3 runs to 14 residues. The germline V and J ends were trimmed by 2 bases and 1 base, with 8 bases remaining between them. As DNA, the CDR3 is TGTGCCAGTAGTATACGACAGCAGAACACTGAAGCTTTCTTT. It yields the protein CASSIRQQNTEAFF. Based on the CDR3 plus reference TRBV19 and TRBJ1-1, the full variable domain is DGGITQSPKYLFRKEGQNVTLSCEQNLNHDAMYWYRQDPGQGLRLIYYSQIVNDFQKGDIAEGYSVSREKKESFPLTVTSAQKNPTAFYLCASSIRQQNTEAFFGQGTRLTVV.

There are a few counts of this clonotype. This chain connects TRBV29-1 to TRBJ2-2; possibly TRBD1 for D (6 bases). CDR1 and CDR2 (germline): SQVTM, ANQGSEA. This CDR3 is built from 16 residues. V was trimmed by 6 bases and J by 1 base, leaving 18 bases between them. CDR3 DNA sequence: TGCAGCGTGGGGGTAATAAGGGGACAGAACACCGGGGAGCTGTTTTTT. Protein product: CSVGVIRGQNTGELFF.

This clonotype was seen only a few times. The chain has TRBV7-6 and TRBJ1-1; no clear D. The CDR3 spans 14 residues. Germline CDR1 reads SGHVS; CDR2 reads FNYEAQ. Deletions cut 2 bases from V and 0 bases from J, with 7 bases between. Here the CDR3 DNA reads TGTGCCAGCAGCTTATCAACCCTGAACACTGAAGCTTTCTTT. Amino acid sequence: CASSLSTLNTEAFF.

The CDR3 loop is CASSQGPDVGRVPSDTQYF. In DNA form, the CDR3 reads TGTGCCAGCAGCCAGGGCCCCGACGTGGGGAGGGTCCCTTCGGATACGCAGTATTTT. The genes are TRBV3-1 and TRBJ2-3, with 7 nucleotides matching TRBD2. Trimming at V came to 3 bases and at J to 6 bases, leaving 21 bases not matched to a gene. This CDR3 is built from 19 residues. CDR1 LGHDT and CDR2 YNNKEL come from the germline V gene (reference sequence).